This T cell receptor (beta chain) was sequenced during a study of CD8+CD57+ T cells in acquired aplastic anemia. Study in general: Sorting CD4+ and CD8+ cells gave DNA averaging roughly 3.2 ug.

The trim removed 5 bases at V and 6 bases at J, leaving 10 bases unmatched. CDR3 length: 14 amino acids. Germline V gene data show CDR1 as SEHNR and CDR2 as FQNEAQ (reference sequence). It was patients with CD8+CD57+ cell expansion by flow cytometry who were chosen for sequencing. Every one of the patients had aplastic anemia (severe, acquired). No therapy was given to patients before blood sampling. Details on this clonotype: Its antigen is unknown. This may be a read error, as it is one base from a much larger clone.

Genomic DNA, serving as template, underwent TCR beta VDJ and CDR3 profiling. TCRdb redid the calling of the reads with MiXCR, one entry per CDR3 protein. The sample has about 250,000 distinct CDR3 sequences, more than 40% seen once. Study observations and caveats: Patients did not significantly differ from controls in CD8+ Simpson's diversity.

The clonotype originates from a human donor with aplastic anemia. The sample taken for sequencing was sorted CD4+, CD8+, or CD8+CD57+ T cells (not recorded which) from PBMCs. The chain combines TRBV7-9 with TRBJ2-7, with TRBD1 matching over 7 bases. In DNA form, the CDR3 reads TGTGCCAGCAGCGGGCGAGGGGGCGATTCCGAGCAGTACTTC. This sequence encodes CASSGRGGDSEQYF. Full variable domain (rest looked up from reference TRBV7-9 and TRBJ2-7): DTGVSQNPRHKITKRGQNVTFRCDPISEHNRLYWYRQTLGQGPEFLTYFQNEAQLEKSRLLSDRFSAERPKGSFSTLEIQRTEQGDSAMYLCASSGRGGDSEQYFGPGTRLTVT.